Listed below are T cell receptor beta chains from one sample, sequenced in a study of blood T cell repertoires in COVID-19. Clones were read by immunoSEQ multiplex PCR, and TCRdb kept only the in-frame ones, dropping some. This sample yields tens of thousands of clones, of which less than 95% are seen a single time; roughly 0.47% belongs to the top ten. Sequenced input: peripheral blood. The receptors were gathered from a man aged 45-65 years with COVID-19, enrolled during active disease. The CDR3 runs from the conserved cysteine through the conserved F or W. D genes are given only for firm matches. For some rows the clone size is stated as once, few or many, or as a class when expanded; others skip it.

cdr3_length,j_call,d_call,clone_size,v_call,cdr3_nt,cdr3_aa
14,TRBJ1-4,-,-,TRBV7-2,TGTGCCAGCAGCTTAGCGTCCTTTAATGAAAAACTGTTTTTT,CASSLASFNEKLFF
14,TRBJ2-5,TRBD2,-,TRBV4-1,TGCGCCAGCAGGCGGCTAGCGGGATTGGAGACCCAGTACTTC,CASRRLAGLETQYF
15,TRBJ2-5,-,-,TRBV5-1,TGCGCCAGCAGCTTCGAATCGGGGGTTCAAGAGACCCAGTACTTC,CASSFESGVQETQYF
17,TRBJ1-6,-,once,TRBV10-3,TGTGCCATCAGTGAGGGGCCGGCGTCTATCAATAATTCACCCCTCCACTTT,CAISEGPASINNSPLHF
14,TRBJ2-3,-,-,TRBV4-3,TGCGCCAGCAGCCAAGCGGGAATCACAGATACGCAGTATTTT,CASSQAGITDTQYF
16,TRBJ2-2,-,-,TRBV3-1/TRBV3-2,TGTGCCAGCAGCCAAGACGGGACAACGAACACCGGGGAGCTGTTTTTT,CASSQDGTTNTGELFF
16,TRBJ2-5,TRBD2,-,TRBV4-3,TGCGCCAGCAGCCAAGGGACTAGCGGAGCTCAAGAGACCCAGTACTTC,CASSQGTSGAQETQYF
16,TRBJ1-1,TRBD1,-,TRBV6-6,TGTGCCAGCAGTACTCGGACAGGAGCCGCTATCCCTGAAGCTTTCTTT,CASSTRTGAAIPEAFF
17,TRBJ1-4,TRBD1,-,TRBV10-1,TGCGCCAGCATCTCACAGGGGATAATTGCAACTAATGAAAAACTGTTTTTT,CASISQGIIATNEKLFF
14,TRBJ1-1,-,once,TRBV6-2/TRBV6-3,TGTGCCAGCACCCCTCAGGGGAGGAACACTGAAGCTTTCTTT,CASTPQGRNTEAFF
13,TRBJ2-7,-,-,TRBV4-1,TGCGCCAGCAGCCAAGAACAGGGCTACGAGCAGTACTTC,CASSQEQGYEQYF
12,TRBJ1-5,-,-,TRBV7-9,TGTGCCAGCAGCAACCTCGGGGAGCCCCAGCATTTT,CASSNLGEPQHF
14,TRBJ2-4,-,few,TRBV11-2,TGTGCCAGCAGCTCTCGGCTAGCGAAAAACATTCAGTACTTC,CASSSRLAKNIQYF
12,TRBJ2-5,-,-,TRBV27,TGTGCCAGCAGTTTTCGGGGGGAGACCCAGTACTTC,CASSFRGETQYF
12,TRBJ2-7,-,-,TRBV9,TGTGCCAGCAGCGTAGAACTGTGCGAGCAGTACTTC,CASSVELCEQYF
15,TRBJ2-1,TRBD2,-,TRBV5-4,TGTGCCAGCAGCCATAGCGGGAGGACTTACAATGAGCAGTTCTTC,CASSHSGRTYNEQFF
15,TRBJ1-4,-,-,TRBV7-2,TGTGCCAGCAGCTTAGATCGGGGGACTAATGAAAAACTGTTTTTT,CASSLDRGTNEKLFF
15,TRBJ2-1,TRBD2,-,TRBV19,TGTGCCAGTCGGTTTACTAGCGGCTCCTACAATGAGCAGTTCTTC,CASRFTSGSYNEQFF
16,TRBJ1-2,TRBD1,-,TRBV5-4,TGTGCCAGCAGCCCGGCCGGGACAGGGGGCGGCTATGGCTACACCTTC,CASSPAGTGGGYGYTF
15,TRBJ2-1,TRBD1,-,TRBV9,TGTGCCAGCAGCGGTCAGGGGGCCTCCTACAATGAGCAGTTCTTC,CASSGQGASYNEQFF
15,TRBJ2-1,TRBD2,-,TRBV3-1/TRBV3-2,TGTGCCAGCAGCCCCCCGGGACTAGCGGGAGAAGAGCAGTTCTTC,CASSPPGLAGEEQFF
12,TRBJ2-1,-,-,TRBV7-6,TGTGCCAGCAGCTTAGCGAGCAATGAGCAGTTCTTC,CASSLASNEQFF
13,TRBJ1-5,-,-,TRBV12-3/TRBV12-4,TGTGCCAGCAGTTTTGCGAGCAATCAGCCCCAGCATTTT,CASSFASNQPQHF
14,TRBJ2-7,TRBD1,-,TRBV29-1,TGCAGCGTTCGAGGACAGGGGACCGGGAACGAGCAGTACTTC,CSVRGQGTGNEQYF
14,TRBJ2-7,-,-,TRBV11-2,TGTGCCAGCAGCCGGGACATCGTTACCTACGAGCAGTACTTC,CASSRDIVTYEQYF
15,TRBJ1-1,TRBD1,-,TRBV10-3,TGTGCCATCAGTATTTCGACAGGGGGGAACACTGAAGCTTTCTTT,CAISISTGGNTEAFF
15,TRBJ1-2,TRBD1,-,TRBV18,TGTGCCAGCTCACCACCGGGACAGACGAACTATGGCTACACCTTC,CASSPPGQTNYGYTF
15,TRBJ2-7,TRBD2,-,TRBV4-1,TGCGCCAGCAGCCGGACTAGCCGAAAAACCTACGAGCAGTACTTC,CASSRTSRKTYEQYF
16,TRBJ2-7,TRBD2,-,TRBV4-2,TGTGCCAGCAGCCAAGAAGGAAGCGGGAGGTTTTACGAGCAGTACTTC,CASSQEGSGRFYEQYF
14,TRBJ2-1,-,-,TRBV29-1,TGCAGCGCCGCCCGAAAGAGCTCCTACAATGAGCAGTTCTTC,CSAARKSSYNEQFF
17,TRBJ2-7,TRBD2,-,TRBV19,TGTGCCAGTACCCCCGGTGTGACTAGCGGATCCTCCTACGAGCAGTACTTC,CASTPGVTSGSSYEQYF
16,TRBJ1-2,TRBD1,-,TRBV5-1,TGCGCCAGCAGCTTGGTACAGGGGGCGAGTCTGGGTGGCTACACCTTC,CASSLVQGASLGGYTF
15,TRBJ2-2,-,-,TRBV5-5,TGTGCCAGCAGCTTGGATTTGCGGCCACCCGGGGAGCTGTTTTTT,CASSLDLRPPGELFF
12,TRBJ2-7,-,-,TRBV5-1,TGCGCCAGCAGCTTGACAACCTACGAGCAGTACTTC,CASSLTTYEQYF
15,TRBJ2-2,TRBD1,-,TRBV6-5,TGTGCCAGCAGTATGACAGGGGGCGGCCAAGGGGAGCTGTTTTTT,CASSMTGGGQGELFF
15,TRBJ2-5,-,-,TRBV21-1,TGTGCCAGCAGCAAAGCGTCGACAGTCCAAGAGACCCAGTACTTC,CASSKASTVQETQYF
18,TRBJ2-7,TRBD2,-,TRBV5-1,TGCGCCAGCAGCCAACAAACCCCATGGAGCGGGAGGGGCTACGAGCAGTACTTC,CASSQQTPWSGRGYEQYF
12,TRBJ1-5,-,-,TRBV12-3/TRBV12-4,TGTGCCAGCAGTCGGAGGGATCAGCCCCAGCATTTT,CASSRRDQPQHF
15,TRBJ2-7,TRBD2,-,TRBV19,TGTGCCAGTAGTAGGACTAGCGGGAGCTCCTACGAGCAGTACTTC,CASSRTSGSSYEQYF
16,TRBJ2-7,TRBD2,few,TRBV4-2,TGTGCCAGCAGCCAAGATGGCGGGAGCCCCTCCTACGAGCAGTACTTC,CASSQDGGSPSYEQYF
14,TRBJ1-1,TRBD1,-,TRBV29-1,TGCAGCGCCGAGACAGGGGGCATAAGCACTGAAGCTTTCTTT,CSAETGGISTEAFF
16,TRBJ2-1,-,-,TRBV7-8,TGTGCCAGCAGCCCTCGAGCGGTGAGCTCCTACAATGAGCAGTTCTTC,CASSPRAVSSYNEQFF
18,TRBJ2-1,TRBD2,once,TRBV7-3,TGTGCCAGCAGCTTAGGCCCCTATTTTAGCGGGGGTAACAATGAGCAGTTCTTC,CASSLGPYFSGGNNEQFF
16,TRBJ2-7,TRBD1,few,TRBV7-8,TGTGCCAGCAGCTTAGGGCGTACAGGGGGGTCCTACGAGCAGTACTTC,CASSLGRTGGSYEQYF
15,TRBJ1-2,TRBD1,-,TRBV3-1/TRBV3-2,TGTGCCAGCAGCCAGTTAAGGACAGGGGACTATGGCTACACCTTC,CASSQLRTGDYGYTF
12,TRBJ1-2,-,once,TRBV7-9,TGTGCCAGCACCGGCCGGGATTTTAGCTACACCTTC,CASTGRDFSYTF
12,TRBJ1-3,TRBD1,-,TRBV2,TGTGCCAGCAGTCGATCAGGGGGCACCATATATTTT,CASSRSGGTIYF
12,TRBJ2-5,-,-,TRBV28,TGTGCCACCAACAGGGTAGTCGAGACCCAGTACTTC,CATNRVVETQYF
14,TRBJ1-1,-,-,TRBV5-1,TGCGCCAGCAGCTTGGAGGGGATGAACACTGAAGCTTTCTTT,CASSLEGMNTEAFF
15,TRBJ2-7,TRBD2,few,TRBV3-1/TRBV3-2,TGTGCCAGCAGCCAAGGACTAGCGGGAGACCACGAGCAGTACTTC,CASSQGLAGDHEQYF
14,TRBJ2-3,-,-,TRBV7-2,TGTGCCAGCAGCTTAGGAGGAATCTTCTCTACGCAGTATTTT,CASSLGGIFSTQYF
15,TRBJ1-5,-,-,TRBV24-1,TGTGCCACCAGTGATGGGAGGGCCCTCAATCAGCCCCAGCATTTT,CATSDGRALNQPQHF
14,TRBJ2-1,TRBD2,-,TRBV30,TGTGCCTGGTCAAGCGGGACGGGCGGCAATGAGCAGTTCTTC,CAWSSGTGGNEQFF
16,TRBJ2-7,TRBD2,-,TRBV7-6,TGTGCCAGCAGCTTAGGGGGGGGGCTAGCGGGATATGTGCAGTACTTC,CASSLGGGLAGYVQYF
15,TRBJ1-4,-,-,TRBV9,TGTGCCAGCAGCGCCTTACAGGGACCTAATGAAAAACTGTTTTTT,CASSALQGPNEKLFF
17,TRBJ1-4,-,-,TRBV27,TGTGCCAGCAGTTTATGGGTCGGTCAGAGGGTTTTTGAAAAACTGTTTTTT,CASSLWVGQRVFEKLFF
15,TRBJ2-2,TRBD2,-,TRBV5-1,TGCGCCAGCCTAAGGACTAGCGGGAGTTCCGGGGAGCTGTTTTTT,CASLRTSGSSGELFF
15,TRBJ2-7,TRBD2,-,TRBV10-3,TGTGCCATACAAAAAACACTAGCGGAGCATAGTGAGCAGTACTTC,CAIQKTLAEHSEQYF
13,TRBJ2-7,-,-,TRBV19,TGTGCCAGTAGTATACGGCACAGCTACGAGCAGTACTTC,CASSIRHSYEQYF
14,TRBJ2-2,-,few,TRBV5-1,TGCGCCAGCAGCTTGGGGGGGCGGCCCGGGGAGCTGTTTTTT,CASSLGGRPGELFF